The rows below give T cell receptor beta chains drawn from one sample of a study of T cell responses to AZD1222 COVID-19 vaccine. TCRdb's copy holds only in-frame clones and misses some; the assay was immunoSEQ multiplex PCR. In the table there are fewer than 150,000 clones, approximately 90% of which are singletons. The input for sequencing was peripheral blood, taken on day 0 of AZD1222 vaccination. All receptors come from an adult in good health. Each CDR3 is given with its conserved first and last residue. D genes are given only for firm matches. Expanded clones get a size class; other rows say once, few or many, or leave the size out.

clone size	J gene	V gene	D gene	CDR3 protein	CDR3 DNA
.	TRBJ1-1	TRBV5-1	.	CASSVDGYMNTEAFF	TGCGCCAGCAGCGTTGACGGATACATGAACACTGAAGCTTTCTTT
.	TRBJ1-1	TRBV18	.	CASSPPGTPYEAFF	TGTGCCAGCTCACCACCGGGGACTCCTTATGAAGCTTTCTTT
.	TRBJ1-2	TRBV27	.	CASRPWQGDGYTF	TGTGCCAGCAGGCCGTGGCAGGGAGATGGCTACACCTTC
.	TRBJ1-4	TRBV19	TRBD1	CASSTRQGREKLFF	TGTGCCAGTAGTACAAGACAGGGGAGAGAAAAACTGTTTTTT
.	TRBJ1-3	TRBV30	.	CAWRIRGNSGNTIYF	TGTGCCTGGAGGATCCGGGGCAACTCTGGAAACACCATATATTTT
.	TRBJ1-2	TRBV5-1	.	CASSLAQSYGGYTF	TGCGCCAGCAGCTTGGCACAGTCGTACGGTGGCTACACCTTC
.	TRBJ1-4	TRBV2	TRBD1	CASSAYRGRDIRF	TGTGCCAGCAGTGCTTACAGGGGGAGGGATATTAGGTTT
.	TRBJ1-2	TRBV4-2	TRBD1	CASSHSLAGQGFLNYGYTF	TGTGCCAGCAGCCATTCCCTTGCGGGACAGGGATTCCTTAACTATGGCTACACCTTC
.	TRBJ1-1	TRBV11-3	TRBD1	CASSSQDRVGAEAFF	TGTGCCAGCAGCTCCCAGGACAGGGTTGGCGCTGAAGCTTTCTTT
few	TRBJ2-7	TRBV27	.	CASSLTGSYEQYF	TGTGCCAGCAGTTTAACTGGATCCTACGAGCAGTACTTC
once	TRBJ2-3	TRBV13	.	CASSSPRVQGTDTQYF	TGTGCCAGCAGCAGTCCACGGGTTCAAGGGACAGATACGCAGTATTTT
.	TRBJ1-2	TRBV4-2	.	CASSQKMGGNHYGYTF	TGTGCCAGCAGCCAAAAGATGGGGGGGAATCACTATGGCTACACCTTC
.	TRBJ2-5	TRBV11-3	.	CASRGLGDTQYF	TGTGCCAGCAGGGGGTTGGGGGATACCCAGTACTTC
.	TRBJ2-1	TRBV25-1	TRBD2	CASSGGTSGRVDEQFF	TGTGCCAGCAGTGGGGGGACTAGCGGGAGGGTGGATGAGCAGTTCTTC
few	TRBJ2-7	TRBV11-3	TRBD1	CASSDSSGTGAYEQYF	TGTGCCAGCAGCGATTCTTCCGGGACAGGCGCCTACGAGCAGTACTTC
once	TRBJ2-7	TRBV11-3	.	CASSPMGGRTPYEQYF	TGTGCCAGCAGCCCCATGGGGGGCAGAACCCCCTACGAGCAGTACTTC
.	TRBJ2-3	TRBV7-2	TRBD2	CASSLRGSGSVDTQYF	TGTGCCAGCAGCTTAAGGGGTAGCGGGAGCGTAGATACGCAGTATTTT
.	TRBJ1-1	TRBV18	.	CASSPGPEDFFLNTEAFF	TGTGCCAGCTCACCAGGTCCGGAAGATTTTTTCTTAAACACTGAAGCTTTCTTT
.	TRBJ2-7	TRBV6-5	TRBD1	CASSRGTGNYEQYF	TGTGCCAGCAGTCGCGGGACAGGGAATTACGAGCAGTACTTC
.	TRBJ1-1	TRBV13	.	CASSLGRRDTEAFF	TGTGCCAGCAGCTTAGGTAGGAGGGACACTGAAGCTTTCTTT
.	TRBJ1-5	TRBV7-2	.	CASRSTGPNQPQHF	TGTGCCAGCAGGTCTACAGGGCCCAATCAGCCTCAGCATTTT
.	TRBJ1-3	TRBV6-5	TRBD1	CASSRTGTGNTIYF	TGTGCCAGCAGTCGGACAGGGACTGGAAACACCATATATTTT
.	TRBJ2-6	TRBV6-1	TRBD1	CASSEAPQGALRSGANVLTF	TGTGCCAGCAGTGAAGCCCCCCAGGGGGCACTTCGATCTGGGGCCAACGTCCTGACTTTC
.	TRBJ1-2	TRBV5-4	.	CASSSVAWGLGGYTF	TGTGCCAGCAGCTCGGTGGCCTGGGGTCTAGGCGGCTACACCTTC
.	TRBJ2-7	TRBV7-2	TRBD1	CASSSNRGSNEQYF	TGTGCCAGCAGCTCAAACAGGGGGAGCAACGAGCAGTACTTC
.	TRBJ1-1	TRBV3-1/TRBV3-2	.	CASSQDTPRHTEAFF	TGTGCCAGCAGCCAAGACACGCCACGGCACACTGAAGCTTTCTTT
.	TRBJ1-3	TRBV18	.	CASSQGQPLSGNTIYF	TGTGCCAGCTCACAAGGACAGCCGCTCTCTGGAAACACCATATATTTT
.	TRBJ2-7	TRBV19	.	CASSGGTAGSYEQYF	TGTGCCAGTAGTGGTGGGACGGCTGGGTCCTACGAGCAGTACTTC
.	TRBJ1-2	TRBV11-3	.	CASSLRNRIAYGYTF	TGTGCCAGCAGCTTAAGAAACAGGATCGCCTATGGCTACACCTTC
once	TRBJ2-1	TRBV24-1	TRBD2	CATSDPGTSGYNEQFF	TGTGCCACCAGTGATCCCGGGACTAGCGGCTACAATGAGCAGTTCTTC
.	TRBJ2-1	TRBV11-3	.	CASSLDRIDWNEQFF	TGTGCCAGCAGCTTAGATAGGATTGACTGGAATGAGCAGTTCTTC
.	TRBJ1-4	TRBV7-9	TRBD1	CASSPPQGAFNEKLFF	TGTGCCAGCAGCCCTCCCCAGGGGGCCTTTAATGAAAAACTGTTTTTT
.	TRBJ1-3	TRBV4-2	TRBD1	CASSWNSGQTLFSGNTIYF	TGTGCCAGCAGCTGGAATTCGGGACAGACACTTTTCTCTGGAAACACCATATATTTT
.	TRBJ2-7	TRBV7-9	.	CASSLAGRANEQYF	TGTGCCAGCAGCTTAGCCGGACGAGCCAACGAGCAGTACTTC
.	TRBJ1-1	TRBV11-3	.	CASSSKRPNTEAFF	TGTGCCAGCAGCTCCAAAAGACCAAATACTGAAGCTTTCTTT
.	TRBJ2-2	TRBV27	TRBD1	CASGTGGFYGELFF	TGTGCCAGTGGGACAGGGGGATTCTACGGGGAGCTGTTTTTT
.	TRBJ2-1	TRBV11-3	TRBD2	CASSLARPSGVDEQFF	TGTGCCAGCAGCTTAGCAAGGCCTAGCGGGGTTGATGAGCAGTTCTTC
.	TRBJ2-7	TRBV7-3	.	CASTQGGSYEQYF	TGTGCCAGCACCCAGGGAGGATCCTACGAGCAGTACTTC
.	TRBJ1-1	TRBV25-1	.	CASLSGFRAFF	TGTGCCAGTTTATCCGGGTTTCGGGCTTTCTTT
.	TRBJ2-3	TRBV6-5	.	CASAGGTWGRGTQYF	TGTGCCAGCGCCGGAGGGACTTGGGGGAGAGGTACGCAGTATTTT
.	TRBJ2-1	TRBV7-2	.	CASSRGGSYNEQFF	TGTGCCAGCAGTAGGGGGGGGTCCTACAATGAGCAGTTCTTC
.	TRBJ1-3	TRBV9	.	CASSVTDKGSGNTIYF	TGTGCCAGCAGCGTGACTGACAAGGGTTCGGGAAACACCATATATTTT
.	TRBJ2-1	TRBV18	TRBD2	CASSPWERGGYNEQFF	TGTGCCAGCTCACCCTGGGAGCGGGGGGGCTACAATGAGCAGTTCTTC
few	TRBJ1-5	TRBV10-2	.	CASSTGPGAQPQHF	TGCGCCAGCAGTACAGGGCCTGGGGCTCAGCCCCAGCATTTT
.	TRBJ1-2	TRBV3-1/TRBV3-2	TRBD1	CASSSDRGPYGYTF	TGTGCCAGCAGCTCCGACAGGGGGCCCTATGGCTACACCTTC
.	TRBJ1-1	TRBV5-1	.	CASSFSGPEGTEAFF	TGCGCCAGCAGCTTCTCAGGGCCCGAGGGGACTGAAGCTTTCTTT